Each of the 9 T cell receptor beta chains below was sequenced from the same sample in a study of glioma-infiltrating T cells (dated by TCRdb to 2016 to 2017). The listed sequencing device is Illumina MiSeq. TCR alpha and beta CDR3 regions were amplified with the iRepertoire nested amplicon-rescue multiplex PCR (arm-PCR) platform from RNA. The public reads were reanalyzed by TCRdb: fastp trimming at Q25, MiXCR alignment, in-frame beta chains only. For every CDR3 protein sequence, its rows merge into one entry that carries the most common genes and DNA. This sample comprises 400,000 or so distinct CDR3 sequences, 35% to 45% of them detected only once. The top ten constitute more than 10% of the sample. Sample: glioma tissue, nonneoplastic brain tissue, or PBMCs (not recorded which). The receptor source for this set is a human donor with low-grade glioma or glioblastoma, undergoing nonglioma brain surgery, or in good health (not recorded which).

This chain uses TRBV20-1 with TRBJ2-5, with 7 bases fitting TRBD2. There are 15 residues in the CDR3. The V gene end was trimmed by 0 bases and the J gene end by 2 bases; junction bases not matched to a gene: 6. The V gene's germline CDR1 is DFQATT and CDR2 SNEGSKA (reference sequence). The DNA of the CDR3 is TGCAGTGCTAGAGATCCGGGAGGAGGGCAAGAGACCCAGTACTTC. Its protein product is CSARDPGGGQETQYF.

Of note for this clonotype: A read error is possible here, since a much larger clone lies one base away. The rearrangement joins TRBV6-6 to TRBJ2-1, with D possibly matching TRBD2 (5 bases). Germline-derived CDR1 and CDR2 are MNHNY and SVGAGI (reference sequence). Trimming cost V 0 bases and J 8 bases, with 14 bases left between them. This CDR3 spans 15 amino acids. In DNA form, the CDR3 reads TGTGCCAGCAGTTACTCGCCAGCGGCGAGGGATGAGCAGTTCTTC. Translation: CASSYSPAARDEQFF.

There are many counts of this clonotype. The V call is TRBV7-9, the J call TRBJ1-2; tentatively, D is TRBD1 (5 bases). The ends were cut back, 1 base at V and 7 bases at J, with 7 bases in the middle. This CDR3 is built from 12 residues. Germline V lookup: CDR1 SEHNR, CDR2 FQNEAQ (reference sequence). CDR3 bases: TGTGCCAGCAGCTTAGTCCAGGGTGGCTACACCTTC. Its protein is CASSLVQGGYTF.

This chain uses TRBV6-1 with TRBJ1-5, with D maybe TRBD1 (5 bases). The CDR3 length is 17 residues. V lost 4 bases and J lost 0, with 16 bases in between. From germline, CDR1 is MNHNS and CDR2 SASEGT. In DNA, the CDR3 is TGTGCCAGCAGTGGGAGCATGGGGGGAGATAGCAATCAGCCCCAGCATTTT. As protein: CASSGSMGGDSNQPQHF.

Notes on this clonotype: Mismatch with germline at one junction end may stem from a read error. The V call is TRBV10-2, the J call TRBJ2-1, with 9 bases matching TRBD1. The DNA end is more similar to TRBJ2-5, so the J call may be wrong. CDR3 length: 12 amino acids. CDR1 is WSHSY, CDR2 SAAADI, per germline. The CDR3 loop is CATRDREETQYF. The CDR3 DNA reads TGTGCCACCCGGGACAGGGAAGAGACCCAGTACTTC.

Notes on this clonotype: A read error is possible here, since a much larger clone lies one base away. The rearrangement joins TRBV28 to TRBJ2-7; D is perhaps TRBD2 (5 bases). CDR3 length: 13 residues. V gave up 2 bases and J gave up 3 bases, with 8 bases separating them. Germline CDR1 and CDR2: MDHEN and SYDVKM. The CDR3 loop reads CASSLIRGYEQYF. The CDR3 DNA reads as TGTGCCAGCAGTTTAATTCGGGGCTACGAGCAGTACTTC.

This chain uses TRBV7-6 with TRBJ2-3; D is possibly TRBD1 (5 bases). The germline V gene has CDR1 SGHVS and CDR2 FNYEAQ. The CDR3 length is 15 residues. The germline V and J ends were trimmed by 9 bases and 5 bases, with 21 bases remaining between them. DNA of the CDR3: TGTGCCAGTCAGCTGATGAGCGAAAGGGGAGATACGCAGTATTTT. It codes for CASQLMSERGDTQYF.

This clonotype was detected many times. The chain links TRBV20-1 to TRBJ2-5; D possibly corresponds to TRBD2 (5 bases). This CDR3 is built from 12 residues. Germline V CDR1 and CDR2: DFQATT, SNEGSKA (reference sequence). Here the CDR3 DNA reads TGCAGCCTGCTAGCAGACCAAGAGACCCAGTACTTC. Translated, it gives CSLLADQETQYF.

As regards this clonotype: Possible read error: a much larger clone is one base away. The gene calls are TRBV20-1 and TRBJ2-7; 14 bases line up with TRBD2. V trimming: 3 bases; J trimming: 7 bases; junction bases outside the gene matches: 11. Germline V gene sequence: CDR1 DFQATT, CDR2 SNEGSKA (reference sequence). CDR3 length: 16 amino acids. Written as DNA, the CDR3 is TGCAGTGCTAGCTGGGGACTAGCGGGAGCCTACAATGAGCAGTACTTC. As protein: CSASWGLAGAYNEQYF.